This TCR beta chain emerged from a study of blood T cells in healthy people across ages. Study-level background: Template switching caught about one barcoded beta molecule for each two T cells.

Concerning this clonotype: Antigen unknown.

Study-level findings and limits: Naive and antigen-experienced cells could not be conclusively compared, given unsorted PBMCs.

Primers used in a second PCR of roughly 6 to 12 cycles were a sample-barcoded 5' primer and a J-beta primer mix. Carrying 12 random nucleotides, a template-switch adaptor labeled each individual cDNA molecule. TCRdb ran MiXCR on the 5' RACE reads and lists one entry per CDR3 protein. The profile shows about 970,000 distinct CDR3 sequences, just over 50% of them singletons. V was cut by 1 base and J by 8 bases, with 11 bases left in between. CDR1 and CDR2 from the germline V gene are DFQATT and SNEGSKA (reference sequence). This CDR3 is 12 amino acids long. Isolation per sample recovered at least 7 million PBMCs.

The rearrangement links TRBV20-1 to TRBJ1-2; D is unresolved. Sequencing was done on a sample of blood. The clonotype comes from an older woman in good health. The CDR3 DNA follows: TGCAGTGCTAGAGTGGGCTTCGGGGGCTACACCTTC. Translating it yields CSARVGFGGYTF.